Each of the 4 T cell receptor beta chains below was sequenced from the same sample in a study of OX40 agonist ivuxolimab in advanced cancers. The assay was immunoSEQ multiplex PCR, and TCRdb's table has in-frame clones only and misses some. The data contain about 90,000 clones, 91% of them singletons. The material was CD4+ or CD8+ T cells sorted from blood, obtained in a trial of the OX40 agonist ivuxolimab. These receptors were collected from an adult with an advanced solid tumor such as melanoma, head and neck, liver or kidney cancer.

The count of this clone is one. The V and J genes are TRBV7-3 and TRBJ1-1; TRBD1 aligns across 8 bases. Germline V lookup: CDR1 SGHTA, CDR2 FQGTGA. This CDR3 has 13 residues. With V trimmed by 6 bases and J by 3 bases, 3 bases remained unmatched. The CDR3 region is CASSRQGHTEAFF. The DNA for the CDR3 is TGTGCCAGCAGTCGACAGGGGCACACTGAAGCTTTCTTT.

This chain joins TRBV9 and TRBJ2-5, with a tentative D call TRBD2 (6 bases). V was shortened by 5 bases and J by 5 bases, with 13 bases between the two germline ends. Germline V gene lookup returns CDR1 SGDLS and CDR2 YYNGEE. This CDR3 contains 13 residues. CDR3 in amino acids: CASSRRAKETQYF. CDR3 nucleotide sequence: TGTGCCAGCAGTCGGAGGGCCAAGGAGACCCAGTACTTC.

The V and J genes are TRBV2 and TRBJ1-5; D is possibly TRBD1 (5 bases). Germline V gene sequence: CDR1 SNHLY, CDR2 FYNNEI. This CDR3 has 12 residues. Trimming took off 6 bases at V and 5 bases at J, with 8 bases between the two ends. The CDR3 protein is CASSGTDQPQHF. The CDR3, as DNA: TGTGCCAGCAGCGGGACTGATCAGCCCCAGCATTTT.

The rearrangement links TRBV6-5 to TRBJ2-1, with TRBD2 matching over 8 bases. CDR3 length equals 14 residues. Unmatched junction bases numbered 5, after V lost 6 bases and J lost 4 bases. CDR1 is MNHEY, CDR2 SVGAGI, per germline. The CDR3 nucleotides are TGTGCCAGCAGCTCCGGGGGGGGATACAATGAGCAGTTCTTC. Its translation is CASSSGGGYNEQFF.